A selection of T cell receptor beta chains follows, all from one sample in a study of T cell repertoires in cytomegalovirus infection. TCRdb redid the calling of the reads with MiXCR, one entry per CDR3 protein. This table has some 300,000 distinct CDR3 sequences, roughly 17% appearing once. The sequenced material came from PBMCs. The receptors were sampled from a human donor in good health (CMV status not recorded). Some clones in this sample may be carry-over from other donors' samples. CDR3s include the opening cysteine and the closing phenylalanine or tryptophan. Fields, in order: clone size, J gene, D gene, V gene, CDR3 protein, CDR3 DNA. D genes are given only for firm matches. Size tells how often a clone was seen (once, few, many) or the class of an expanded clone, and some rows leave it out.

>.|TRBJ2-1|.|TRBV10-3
CAIRSPSGVYNEQFF
TGTGCCATCAGATCCCCATCCGGTGTCTACAATGAGCAGTTCTTC
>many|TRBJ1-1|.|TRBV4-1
CASSQEGSEAFF
TGCGCCAGCAGCCAAGAGGGGTCTGAAGCTTTCTTT
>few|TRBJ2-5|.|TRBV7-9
CASRGTAGTQYF
TGTGCCAGCAGAGGGACAGCGGGGACCCAGTACTTC
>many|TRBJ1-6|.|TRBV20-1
CSASADPRSSYNSPLHF
TGCAGTGCTAGCGCAGATCCCCGGAGCTCCTATAATTCACCCCTCCACTTT
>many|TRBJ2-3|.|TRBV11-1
CASSQRRSSESTDTQYF
TGTGCCAGCAGCCAACGACGGAGTTCTGAGAGCACAGATACGCAGTATTTT
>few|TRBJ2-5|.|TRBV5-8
CASSSQYF
TGTGCCAGCAGCTCCCAGTACTTC
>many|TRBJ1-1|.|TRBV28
CASSEIKGEAFF
TGTGCCAGCAGTGAGATTAAGGGTGAAGCTTTCTTT
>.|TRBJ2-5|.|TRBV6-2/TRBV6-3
CASSYSAGVLQETQYF
TGTGCCAGCAGTTACTCGGCAGGGGTCCTCCAAGAGACCCAGTACTTC
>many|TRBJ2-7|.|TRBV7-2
CASSLVVAGDHEQYF
TGTGCCAGCAGCTTAGTAGTGGCAGGGGACCACGAGCAGTACTTC
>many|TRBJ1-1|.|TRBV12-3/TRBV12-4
CASSPSPGNTEAFF
TGTGCCAGCAGCCCATCCCCGGGGAACACTGAAGCTTTCTTT
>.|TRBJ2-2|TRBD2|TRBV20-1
CSAQSGGGDTGELFF
TGCAGTGCTCAAAGTGGCGGGGGGGACACCGGGGAGCTGTTTTTT
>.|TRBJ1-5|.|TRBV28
CASSPSPGTSNQPQHF
TGTGCCAGCAGTCCCTCCCCCGGCACTAGCAATCAGCCCCAGCATTTT
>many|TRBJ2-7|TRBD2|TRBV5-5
CASSLATSGGHIYEQYF
TGTGCCAGCAGCTTGGCAACTAGCGGGGGCCATATCTACGAGCAGTACTTC
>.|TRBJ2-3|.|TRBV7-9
CASSLSYTDTQNF
TGTGCCAGCAGCTTAAGTTACACAGATACGCAGAATTTT
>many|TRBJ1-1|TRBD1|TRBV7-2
CASSTRTGADTEAFF
TGTGCCAGCAGCACACGGACAGGGGCTGACACTGAAGCTTTCTTT
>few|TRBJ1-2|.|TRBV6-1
CASSPAVLSNYGYTF
TGTGCCAGCAGCCCAGCAGTCCTAAGTAACTATGGCTACACCTTC
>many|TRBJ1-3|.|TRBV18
CASSPESSGNTIYF
TGTGCCAGCTCACCGGAATCCTCTGGAAACACCATATATTTT
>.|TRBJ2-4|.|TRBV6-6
CASSHQGSGAKNIQYF
TGTGCCAGCAGTCACCAGGGTAGCGGAGCCAAAAACATTCAGTACTTC
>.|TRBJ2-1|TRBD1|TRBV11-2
CASSFFRTGDYNEQFF
TGTGCCAGCAGCTTTTTCAGGACAGGGGACTACAATGAGCAGTTCTTC
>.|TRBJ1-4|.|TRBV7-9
CASSQSGYLNEKLFF
TGTGCCAGCAGCCAATCGGGTTACTTAAATGAAAAACTGTTTTTT
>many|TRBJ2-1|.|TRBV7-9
CASSLDVGRRQFF
TGTGCCAGCAGCTTAGACGTAGGCAGGAGGCAGTTCTTC
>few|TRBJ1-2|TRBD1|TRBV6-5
CASSYTGDRSLSGYTF
TGTGCCAGCAGTTACACGGGGGACAGGTCCCTCTCTGGCTACACCTTC
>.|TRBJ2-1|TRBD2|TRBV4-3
CASSQDQAGYNEQFF
TGCGCCAGCAGCCAAGATCAAGCGGGGTACAATGAGCAGTTCTTC
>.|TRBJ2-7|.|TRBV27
CASSRDLTNYEQYF
TGTGCCAGCAGCAGGGACTTGACAAACTACGAGCAGTACTTC
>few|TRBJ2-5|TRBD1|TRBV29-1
CSVTGAQETQYF
TGCAGTGTTACAGGGGCCCAAGAGACCCAGTACTTC
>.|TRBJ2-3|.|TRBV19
CASSIGQSWTDTQYF
TGTGCCAGTAGTATAGGTCAGTCCTGGACAGATACGCAGTATTTT
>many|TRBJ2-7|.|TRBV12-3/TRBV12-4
CASSLRLQNEQYF
TGTGCCAGCAGTTTAAGGCTTCAGAACGAGCAGTACTTC
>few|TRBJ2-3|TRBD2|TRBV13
CASSFGGSSGGTDTQYF
TGTGCCAGCAGCTTCGGGGGGTCTAGCGGGGGCACAGATACGCAGTATTTT
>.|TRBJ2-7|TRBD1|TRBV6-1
CARYRDSVSYEQYF
TGTGCCAGGTACCGGGACAGCGTATCCTACGAGCAGTACTTC
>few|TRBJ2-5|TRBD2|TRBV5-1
CATSQGLAMETQYF
TGCGCCACCTCTCAGGGACTAGCTATGGAGACCCAGTACTTC
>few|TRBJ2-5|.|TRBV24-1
CATSGQGQETQYF
TGTGCCACCAGTGGGCAGGGGCAAGAGACCCAGTACTTC
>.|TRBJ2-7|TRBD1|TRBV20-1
CSASPGQGHYEQYF
TGCAGTGCTAGCCCGGGACAGGGGCACTACGAGCAGTACTTC
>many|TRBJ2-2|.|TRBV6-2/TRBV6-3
CASSRRAGDTGELFF
TGTGCCAGCAGCCGGAGAGCAGGGGACACCGGGGAGCTGTTTTTT
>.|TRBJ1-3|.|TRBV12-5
CASGFYMASGNTIYF
TGTGCTAGTGGTTTCTACATGGCCTCTGGAAACACCATATATTTT
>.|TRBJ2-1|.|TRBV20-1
CSARKVGEQFF
TGCAGTGCTAGAAAAGTCGGGGAGCAGTTCTTC
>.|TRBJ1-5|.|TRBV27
CATRSRRGPQHF
TGTGCCACCAGAAGTCGGAGAGGGCCCCAGCATTTT
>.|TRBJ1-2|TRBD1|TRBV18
CASSPKGQNYGYTF
TGTGCCAGCTCACCAAAGGGACAGAACTATGGCTACACCTTC
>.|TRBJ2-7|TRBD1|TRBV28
CASSPFVGQGSYEQYF
TGTGCCAGCAGTCCCTTCGTCGGACAGGGCTCGTACGAGCAGTACTTC
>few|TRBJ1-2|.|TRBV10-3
CAISESAGYGYTF
TGTGCCATCAGTGAGTCGGCAGGCTATGGCTACACCTTC
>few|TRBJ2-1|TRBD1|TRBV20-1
CSARDYLGTGFEQFF
TGCAGTGCTAGAGATTATTTGGGGACAGGGTTTGAGCAGTTCTTC
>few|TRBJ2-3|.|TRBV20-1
CSALGYSGRLDGGTDTQYF
TGCAGTGCCTTAGGGTACAGTGGTAGGTTGGACGGAGGCACAGATACGCAGTATTTT
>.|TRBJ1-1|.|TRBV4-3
CASSQDPGSNTEALF
TGCGCCAGCAGCCAAGATCCTGGGTCGAACACTGAAGCTTTATTT
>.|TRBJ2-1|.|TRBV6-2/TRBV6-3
CASRFSGYNEQFF
TGTGCCAGCAGGTTCTCGGGGTACAATGAGCAGTTCTTC
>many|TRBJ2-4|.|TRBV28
CASIGSNENIQYF
TGTGCCAGCATTGGCTCTAACGAAAACATTCAGTACTTC
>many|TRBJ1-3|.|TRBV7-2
CASSRYPYENWGNTIYF
TGTGCCAGCAGCCGATACCCATACGAAAATTGGGGAAACACCATATATTTT
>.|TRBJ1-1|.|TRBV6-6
CASSLRQVEAFF
TGTGCCAGCAGTTTGAGACAGGTCGAAGCTTTCTTT
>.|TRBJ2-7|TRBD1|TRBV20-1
CSARLNDRGYEQYF
TGCAGTGCTAGACTTAACGACAGGGGTTACGAGCAGTACTTC
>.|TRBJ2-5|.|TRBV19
CASSAIGREETQYF
TGTGCCAGTAGCGCTATCGGGCGAGAGGAGACCCAGTACTTC
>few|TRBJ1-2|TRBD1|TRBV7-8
CASSSTRDSFGYTF
TGTGCCAGCAGCTCAACGCGGGACAGCTTTGGCTACACCTTC
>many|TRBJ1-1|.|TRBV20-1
CSARPGHSNTEAFF
TGCAGTGCTAGACCGGGACACTCGAACACTGAAGCTTTCTTT
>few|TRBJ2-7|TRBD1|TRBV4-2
CASRLSGQGGNEQYF
TGTGCCAGCAGACTTTCGGGACAGGGAGGGAATGAGCAGTACTTC
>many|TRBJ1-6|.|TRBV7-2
CASSSQQGRNSPLHF
TGTGCCAGCAGCTCACAACAGGGAAGGAATTCACCCCTCCACTTT
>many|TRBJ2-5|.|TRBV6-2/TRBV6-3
CASTGYQETQYF
TGTGCCAGCACAGGGTACCAAGAGACCCAGTACTTC
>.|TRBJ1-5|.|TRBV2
CASSPGSRFRVSSNQPQHF
TGTGCCAGCAGTCCCGGGTCCAGGTTTCGGGTTTCAAGCAATCAGCCCCAGCATTTT
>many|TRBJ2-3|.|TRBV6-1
CASIIRGRGTDTQYF
TGTGCCAGCATCATCAGAGGTCGAGGCACAGATACGCAGTATTTT